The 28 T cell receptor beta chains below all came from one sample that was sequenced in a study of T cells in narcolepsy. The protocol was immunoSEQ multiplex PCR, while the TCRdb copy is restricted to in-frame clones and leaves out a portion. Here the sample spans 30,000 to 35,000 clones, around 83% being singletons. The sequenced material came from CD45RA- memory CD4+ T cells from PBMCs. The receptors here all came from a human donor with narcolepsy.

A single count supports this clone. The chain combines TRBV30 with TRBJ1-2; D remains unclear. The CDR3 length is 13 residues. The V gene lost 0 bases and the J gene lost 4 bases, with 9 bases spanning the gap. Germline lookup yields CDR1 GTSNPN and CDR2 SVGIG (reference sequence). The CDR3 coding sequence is TGTGCCTGGAGTGTACCTCCCTCCTATGGCTACACCTTC. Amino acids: CAWSVPPSYGYTF.

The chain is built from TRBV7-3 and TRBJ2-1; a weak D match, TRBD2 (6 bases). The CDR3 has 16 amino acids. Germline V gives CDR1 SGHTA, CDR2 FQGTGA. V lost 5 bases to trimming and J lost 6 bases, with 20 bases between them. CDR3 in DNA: TGTGCCAGCAGCCCCATTTTGGGGGGTTTGTTCAATGAGCAGTTCTTC. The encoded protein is CASSPILGGLFNEQFF.

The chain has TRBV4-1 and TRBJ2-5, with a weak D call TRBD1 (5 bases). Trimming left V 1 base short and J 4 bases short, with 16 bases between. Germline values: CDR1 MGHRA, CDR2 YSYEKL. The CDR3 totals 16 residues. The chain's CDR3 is CASSQVGQGGSETQYF. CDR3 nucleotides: TGCGCCAGCAGCCAAGTCGGCCAGGGCGGTTCAGAGACCCAGTACTTC.

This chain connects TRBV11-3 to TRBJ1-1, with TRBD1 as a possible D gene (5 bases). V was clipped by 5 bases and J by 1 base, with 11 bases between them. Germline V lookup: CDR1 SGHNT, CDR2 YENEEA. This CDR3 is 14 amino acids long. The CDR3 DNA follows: TGTGCCAGCAGCCCGGGACGCGGGAACACTGAAGCTTTCTTT. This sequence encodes CASSPGRGNTEAFF.

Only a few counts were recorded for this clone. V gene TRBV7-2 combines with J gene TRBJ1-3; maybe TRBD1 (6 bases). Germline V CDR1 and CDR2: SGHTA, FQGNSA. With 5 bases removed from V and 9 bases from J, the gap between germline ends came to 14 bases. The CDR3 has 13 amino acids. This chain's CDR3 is CASSIRQESTIYF. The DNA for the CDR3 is TGTGCCAGCAGCATAAGACAGGAGTCCACCATATATTTT.

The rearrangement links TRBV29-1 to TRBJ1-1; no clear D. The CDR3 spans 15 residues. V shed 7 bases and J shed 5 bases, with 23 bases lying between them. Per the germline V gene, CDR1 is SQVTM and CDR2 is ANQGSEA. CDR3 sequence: CSALTPGPPRTEAFF. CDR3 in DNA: TGCAGCGCCCTAACCCCCGGGCCCCCGAGGACTGAAGCTTTCTTT.

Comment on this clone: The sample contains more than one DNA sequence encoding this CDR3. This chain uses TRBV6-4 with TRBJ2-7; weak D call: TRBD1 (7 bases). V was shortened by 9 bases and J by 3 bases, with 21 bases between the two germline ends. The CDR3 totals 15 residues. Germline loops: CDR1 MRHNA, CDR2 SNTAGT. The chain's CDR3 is CARSRRGRRLYEQYF. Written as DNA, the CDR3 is TGTGCCAGGTCAAGGAGGGGGCGCCGACTCTACGAGCAGTACTTC.

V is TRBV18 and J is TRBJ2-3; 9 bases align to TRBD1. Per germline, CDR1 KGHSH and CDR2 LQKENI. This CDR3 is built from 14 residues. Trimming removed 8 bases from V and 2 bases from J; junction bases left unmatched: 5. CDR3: CASRQGVITDTQYF. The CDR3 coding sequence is TGTGCCAGCCGACAGGGGGTTATCACAGATACGCAGTATTTT.

CDR3 region: CASSRSSREQFF. The CDR3, as DNA: TGTGCCAGCAGCCGGTCGTCTAGGGAGCAGTTCTTC. The chain recombines TRBV11-1 with TRBJ2-1; D ambiguous. Trimming pared 5 bases from V and 10 bases from J, leaving 12 bases between. This CDR3 contains 12 residues. Germline V lookup: CDR1 SGHAT, CDR2 FQDESV (reference sequence).

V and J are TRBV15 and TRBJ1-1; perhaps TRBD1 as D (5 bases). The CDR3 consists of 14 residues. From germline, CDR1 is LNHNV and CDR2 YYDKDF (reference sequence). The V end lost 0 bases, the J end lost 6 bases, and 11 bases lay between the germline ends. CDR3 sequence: CATSRDLGGAEAFF. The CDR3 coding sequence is TGTGCCACCAGCAGAGATCTCGGGGGGGCTGAAGCTTTCTTT.

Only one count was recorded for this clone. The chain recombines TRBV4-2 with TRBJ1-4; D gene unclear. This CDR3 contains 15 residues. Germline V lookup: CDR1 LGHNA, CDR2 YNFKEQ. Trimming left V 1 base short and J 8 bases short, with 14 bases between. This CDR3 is CASSQGGGVGEKLFF. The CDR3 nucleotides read TGTGCCAGCAGCCAAGGGGGAGGAGTTGGAGAAAAACTGTTTTTT.

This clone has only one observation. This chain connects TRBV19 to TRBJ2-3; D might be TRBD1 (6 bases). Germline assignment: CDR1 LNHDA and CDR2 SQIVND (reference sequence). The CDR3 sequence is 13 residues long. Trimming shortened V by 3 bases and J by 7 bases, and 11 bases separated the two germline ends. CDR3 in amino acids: CASSMRGHHTQYF. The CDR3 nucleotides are TGTGCCAGTAGTATGAGGGGACACCATACGCAGTATTTT.

In DNA form, the CDR3 reads TGTGCCAGCAGGGCCGGGACAGTCTACGAGCAGTACTTC. Translated: CASRAGTVYEQYF. The chain employs TRBV6-5 and TRBJ2-7; 7 bases fit TRBD1. Per germline, CDR1 MNHEY and CDR2 SVGAGI. The CDR3 contains 13 residues. The trim removed 6 bases at V and 3 bases at J, leaving 5 bases unmatched.

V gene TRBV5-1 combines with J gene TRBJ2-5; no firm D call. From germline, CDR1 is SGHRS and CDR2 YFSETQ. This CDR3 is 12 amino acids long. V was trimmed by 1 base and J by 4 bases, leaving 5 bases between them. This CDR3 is CASSLLGETQYF. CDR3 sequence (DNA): TGCGCCAGCAGCTTGCTGGGAGAGACCCAGTACTTC.

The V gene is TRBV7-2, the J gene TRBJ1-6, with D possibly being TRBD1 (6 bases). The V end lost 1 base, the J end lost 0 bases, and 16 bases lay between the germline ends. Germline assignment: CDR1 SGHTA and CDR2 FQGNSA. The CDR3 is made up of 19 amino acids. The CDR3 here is CASSLEWAGASSYNSPLHF. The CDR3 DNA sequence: TGTGCCAGCAGCTTAGAATGGGCAGGGGCCAGCTCCTATAATTCACCCCTCCACTTT.

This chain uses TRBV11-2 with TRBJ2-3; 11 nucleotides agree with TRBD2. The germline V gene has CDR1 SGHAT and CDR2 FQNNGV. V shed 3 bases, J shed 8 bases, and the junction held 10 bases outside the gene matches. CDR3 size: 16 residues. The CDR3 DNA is TGTGCCAGCAGCTTTTATCCTAGCGGGGGGCACGGTACGCAGTATTTT. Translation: CASSFYPSGGHGTQYF.

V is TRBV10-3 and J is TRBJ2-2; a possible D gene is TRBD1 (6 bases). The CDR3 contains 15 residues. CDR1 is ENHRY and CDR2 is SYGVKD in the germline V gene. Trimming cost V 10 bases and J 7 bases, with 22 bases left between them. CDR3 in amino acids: CATTREGRGVGELFF. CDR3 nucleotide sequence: TGTGCCACCACCAGAGAGGGCAGGGGAGTCGGGGAGCTGTTTTTT.

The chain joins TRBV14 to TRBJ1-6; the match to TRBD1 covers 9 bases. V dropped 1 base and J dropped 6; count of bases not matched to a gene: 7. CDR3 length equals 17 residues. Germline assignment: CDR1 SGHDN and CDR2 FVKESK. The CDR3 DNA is TGTGCCAGCAGCCAAGCAGGGACAGGGTTTCTTAATTCACCCCTCCACTTT. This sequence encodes CASSQAGTGFLNSPLHF.

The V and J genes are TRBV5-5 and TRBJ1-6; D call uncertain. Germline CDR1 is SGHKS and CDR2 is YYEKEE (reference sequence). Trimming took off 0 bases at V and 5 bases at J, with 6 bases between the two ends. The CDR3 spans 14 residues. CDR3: CASSLGANNSPLHF. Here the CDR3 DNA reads TGTGCCAGCAGCTTGGGGGCTAATAATTCACCCCTCCACTTT.

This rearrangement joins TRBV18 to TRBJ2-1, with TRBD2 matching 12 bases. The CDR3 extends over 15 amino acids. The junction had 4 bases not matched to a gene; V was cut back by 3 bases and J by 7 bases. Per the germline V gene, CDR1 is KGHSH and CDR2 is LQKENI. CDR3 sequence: CASSPPSGGENEQFF. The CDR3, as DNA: TGTGCCAGCTCACCCCCTAGCGGGGGGGAGAATGAGCAGTTCTTC.

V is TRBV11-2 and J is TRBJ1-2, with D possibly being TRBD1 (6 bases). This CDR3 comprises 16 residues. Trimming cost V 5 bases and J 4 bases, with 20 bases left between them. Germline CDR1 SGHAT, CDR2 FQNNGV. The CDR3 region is CASSPPQGPSGYGYTF. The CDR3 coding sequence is TGTGCCAGCAGCCCCCCACAGGGCCCGTCTGGCTATGGCTACACCTTC. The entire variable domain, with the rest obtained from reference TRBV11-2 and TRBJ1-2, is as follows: EAGVAQSPRYKIIEKRQSVAFWCNPISGHATLYWYQQILGQGPKLLIQFQNNGVVDDSQLPKDRFSAERLKGVDSTLKIQPAKLEDSAVYLCASSPPQGPSGYGYTFGSGTRLTVV.

The CDR3 sequence: CASGRSGNTIYF. The CDR3 nucleotides are TGTGCCAGCGGGCGATCTGGAAACACCATATATTTT. The rearrangement joins TRBV28 to TRBJ1-3; D gene uncertain. The V gene's germline CDR1 is MDHEN and CDR2 SYDVKM. The CDR3 length is 12 residues. Trimming took off 8 bases at V and 1 base at J, with 6 bases between the two ends.

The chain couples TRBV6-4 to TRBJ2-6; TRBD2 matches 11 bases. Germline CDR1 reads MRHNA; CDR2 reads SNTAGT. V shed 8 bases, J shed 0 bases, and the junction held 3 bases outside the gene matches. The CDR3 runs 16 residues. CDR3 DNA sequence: TGTGCCAGCGCGACTAGCGGGGTCTCTGGGGCCAACGTCCTGACTTTC. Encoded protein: CASATSGVSGANVLTF.

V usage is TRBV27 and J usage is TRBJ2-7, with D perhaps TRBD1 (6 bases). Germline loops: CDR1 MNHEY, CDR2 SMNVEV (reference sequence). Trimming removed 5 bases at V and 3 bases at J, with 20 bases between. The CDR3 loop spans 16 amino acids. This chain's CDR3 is CASSPLQGRVDYEQYF. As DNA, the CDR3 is TGTGCCAGCAGTCCCTTACAGGGACGAGTCGACTACGAGCAGTACTTC.

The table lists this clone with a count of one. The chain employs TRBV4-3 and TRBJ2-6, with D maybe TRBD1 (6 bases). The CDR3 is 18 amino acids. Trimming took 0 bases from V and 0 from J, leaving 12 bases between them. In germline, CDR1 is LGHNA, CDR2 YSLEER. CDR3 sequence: CASSQDWQGSSGANVLTF. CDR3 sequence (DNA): TGCGCCAGCAGCCAAGATTGGCAGGGGAGCTCTGGGGCCAACGTCCTGACTTTC.

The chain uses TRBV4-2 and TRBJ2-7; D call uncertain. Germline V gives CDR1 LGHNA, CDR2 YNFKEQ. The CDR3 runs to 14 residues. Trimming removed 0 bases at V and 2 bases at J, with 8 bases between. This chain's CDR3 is CASSQDVRTYEQYF. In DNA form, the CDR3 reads TGTGCCAGCAGCCAAGATGTCCGAACCTACGAGCAGTACTTC.

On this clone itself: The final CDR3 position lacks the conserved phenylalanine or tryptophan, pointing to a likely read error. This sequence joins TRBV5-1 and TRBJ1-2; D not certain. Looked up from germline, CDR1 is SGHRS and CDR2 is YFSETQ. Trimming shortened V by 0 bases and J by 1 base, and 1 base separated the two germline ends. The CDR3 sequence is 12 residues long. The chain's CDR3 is CASSLDNYGYTL. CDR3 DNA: TGCGCCAGCAGCTTGGATAACTATGGCTACACCTTA.

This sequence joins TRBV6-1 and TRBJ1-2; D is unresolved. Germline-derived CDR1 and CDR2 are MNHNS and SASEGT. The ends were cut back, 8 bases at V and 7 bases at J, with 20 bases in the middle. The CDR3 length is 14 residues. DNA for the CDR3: TGTGCCAGCCGAGCCCAAACGAGGACCGGTGGCTACACCTTC. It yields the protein CASRAQTRTGGYTF.